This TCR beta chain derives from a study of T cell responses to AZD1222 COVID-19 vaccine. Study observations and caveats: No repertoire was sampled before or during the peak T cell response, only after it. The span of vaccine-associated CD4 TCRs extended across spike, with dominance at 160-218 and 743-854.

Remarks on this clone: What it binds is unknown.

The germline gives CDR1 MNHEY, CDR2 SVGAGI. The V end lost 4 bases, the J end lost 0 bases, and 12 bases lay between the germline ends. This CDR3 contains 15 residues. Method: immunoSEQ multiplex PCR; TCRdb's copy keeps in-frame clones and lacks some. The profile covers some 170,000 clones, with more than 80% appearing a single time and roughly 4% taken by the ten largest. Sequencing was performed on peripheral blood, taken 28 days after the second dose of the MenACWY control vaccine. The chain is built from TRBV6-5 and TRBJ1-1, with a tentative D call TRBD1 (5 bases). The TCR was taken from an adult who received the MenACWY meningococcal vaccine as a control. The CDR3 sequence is CASSFTGTVNTEAFF. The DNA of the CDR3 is TGTGCCAGCAGTTTCACCGGGACGGTGAACACTGAAGCTTTCTTT.